The source of this T cell receptor (beta chain) is a study of blood T cell repertoires in COVID-19. About the research overall: Some COVID-19 samples were acute and others convalescent; all came from the United States, Italy and Spain. The cDNA or gDNA used as material had been derived from T cells, B-cell-depleted T cells, or PBMCs.

Germline lookup yields CDR1 SNHLY and CDR2 FYNNEI. V lost 3 bases, J lost 0 bases, and 19 bases stayed unmatched. There are 20 residues in the CDR3. TCRdb's copy holds only in-frame clones and misses some; the assay was immunoSEQ multiplex PCR. This table has approximately 670,000 clones, more than 80% appearing once. The TCR was taken from a woman in her late teens or twenties with acute or convalescent COVID-19. Sequencing was performed on peripheral blood. V and J are TRBV2 and TRBJ1-1, with 7 bases matching TRBD1. CDR3 sequence (DNA): TGTGCCAGCAGTGAGGTATTTGGGGACCGGGACAGCTTTATGAACACTGAAGCTTTCTTT. Protein product: CASSEVFGDRDSFMNTEAFF.